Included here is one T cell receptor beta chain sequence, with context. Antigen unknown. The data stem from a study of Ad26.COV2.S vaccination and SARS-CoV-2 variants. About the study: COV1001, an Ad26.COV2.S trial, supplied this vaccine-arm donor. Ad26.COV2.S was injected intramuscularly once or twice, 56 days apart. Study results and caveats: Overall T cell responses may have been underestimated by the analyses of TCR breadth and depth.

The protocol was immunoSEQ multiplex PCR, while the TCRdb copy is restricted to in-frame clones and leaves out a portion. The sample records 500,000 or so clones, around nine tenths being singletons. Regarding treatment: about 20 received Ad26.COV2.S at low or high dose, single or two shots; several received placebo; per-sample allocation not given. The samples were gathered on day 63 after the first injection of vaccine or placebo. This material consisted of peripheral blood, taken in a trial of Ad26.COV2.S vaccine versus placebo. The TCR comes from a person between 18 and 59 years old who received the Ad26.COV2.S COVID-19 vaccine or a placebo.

CDR3 nucleotides: TGTGCCACCTCTAGCGGGAGACAAGATACGCAGTATTTT. Translation: CATSSGRQDTQYF. The chain employs TRBV19 and TRBJ2-3, with 10 nucleotides matching TRBD2. The CDR3 is made up of 13 amino acids. From germline, CDR1 is LNHDA and CDR2 SQIVND (reference sequence). Losses at the gene ends were 10 bases for V and 5 bases for J; bases not matched to a gene: 6.